These T cell receptor beta chains were read from a single sample in a study of neurological immune-mediated disorders. MiXCR was run by TCRdb on the 5' RACE reads, yielding one entry per CDR3 protein. The profile shows about 80,000 distinct CDR3 sequences, around 6% of them singletons. Source material: PBMCs. The receptors originated from a woman aged 55-75 years with multiple sclerosis. Both conserved end residues are part of each CDR3. A D gene is named only where the DNA matches it firmly. Size tells how often a clone was seen (once, few, many) or the class of an expanded clone, and some rows leave it out.

j_call d_call v_call clone_size cdr3_aa cdr3_nt
TRBJ2-7 TRBD1 TRBV6-5 NA CASSRGQGAAYEQYF TGTGCCAGCAGCCGGGGACAGGGGGCCGCCTACGAGCAGTACTTC
TRBJ2-7 NA TRBV5-1 many CASSYSVEDTAYEQYF TGCGCCAGCAGCTATTCGGTCGAGGACACCGCCTACGAGCAGTACTTC
TRBJ2-5 TRBD1 TRBV20-1 many CSARTGTGGWGETQYF TGCAGTGCCAGAACCGGGACAGGGGGCTGGGGAGAGACCCAGTACTTC
TRBJ2-5 TRBD2 TRBV7-7 many CASSSSGERAQYF TGTGCCAGCAGCTCTAGCGGGGAGCGGGCCCAGTACTTC
TRBJ2-3 NA TRBV12-3/TRBV12-4 few CASSLSGLATDTQYF TGTGCCAGCAGTCTGTCAGGACTGGCCACAGATACGCAGTATTTT
TRBJ2-1 TRBD1 TRBV20-1 many CSAIRTGTGGVHNEQFF TGCAGTGCCATTAGAACCGGGACAGGGGGCGTACACAATGAGCAGTTCTTC
TRBJ2-5 TRBD2 TRBV6-5 few CATYRTRRETQYF TGTGCCACCTACCGGACTAGGAGGGAGACCCAGTACTTC
TRBJ1-5 NA TRBV6-5 many CASSNRDNQPQHF TGTGCCAGCAGTAACAGGGACAATCAGCCCCAGCATTTT
TRBJ2-3 NA TRBV28 many CASRQGWSTDTQYF TGTGCCAGCAGGCAGGGGTGGAGCACAGATACGCAGTATTTT
TRBJ1-1 NA TRBV20-1 many CSPQGEAFF TGCAGTCCACAGGGTGAAGCTTTCTTT
TRBJ1-6 NA TRBV12-3/TRBV12-4 many CASTARQANSPLHF TGTGCCAGCACTGCGCGACAGGCGAATTCACCCCTCCACTTT
TRBJ1-5 NA TRBV6-5 many CASRKSRFGNQPQHF TGTGCCAGCAGAAAGAGTCGGTTTGGCAATCAGCCCCAGCATTTT
TRBJ1-4 NA TRBV5-5 many CASSITGTTNEKLFF TGTGCCAGCAGCATTACAGGGACAACTAATGAAAAACTGTTTTTT
TRBJ2-2 TRBD1 TRBV5-1 many CASSWGQGTGELFF TGCGCCAGCAGTTGGGGACAGGGCACCGGGGAGCTGTTTTTT
TRBJ1-1 NA TRBV5-1 many CASSLSQPGGGTEAFF TGCGCCAGCAGCTTGTCTCAGCCGGGTGGTGGCACTGAAGCTTTCTTT
TRBJ1-4 NA TRBV20-1 many CSARVGVDEKLFF TGCAGTGCTAGAGTTGGGGTGGATGAAAAACTGTTTTTT
TRBJ2-7 NA TRBV5-5 many CASSTAGDPAYEQYF TGTGCCAGCAGCACTGCAGGGGACCCCGCCTACGAGCAGTACTTC
TRBJ1-5 NA TRBV20-1 many CSARVKEGQPQHF TGCAGTGCTAGAGTAAAGGAGGGGCAGCCCCAGCATTTT
TRBJ2-5 TRBD1 TRBV6-1 few CASSRTGTLQETQYF TGTGCCAGCAGTCGGACAGGGACTCTACAAGAGACCCAGTACTTC
TRBJ2-7 NA TRBV15 many CATSRDRDPFAEQYF TGTGCCACCAGCAGAGACAGGGATCCCTTCGCCGAGCAGTACTTC
TRBJ2-6 NA TRBV5-1 many CASSLVAGAGANVLTF TGCGCCAGCAGCTTGGTTGCCGGGGCTGGGGCCAACGTCCTGACTTTC
TRBJ2-1 TRBD2 TRBV7-6 NA CASSLSGGFYNEQFF TGTGCCAGCAGCTTAAGCGGGGGGTTCTACAATGAGCAGTTCTTC